Sequencing of this T cell receptor (beta chain) was carried out in a study of T-cell memory formation after mild COVID-19. Study conclusions and caveats: Day 37-peaking second-wave clones had unconfirmed SARS-CoV-2 specificity. Prior to infection, memory already included some responding clones, suggesting cross-reactive memory joined. A balance of CD4 and CD8 characterized clones contracting day 15 to 85, whereas later expanders leaned CD4+.

This CDR3 has 16 residues. Per germline, CDR1 SGHTA and CDR2 FQGTGA. Trimming took off 1 base at V and 4 bases at J, with 15 bases between the two ends. One entry per CDR3 protein results from TCRdb running MiXCR on the 5' RACE reads. The table records some 150,000 distinct CDR3 sequences, approximately 6% of them present only once. In this sample, this clonotype turned up many times. Its specificity is not known. The source material was PBMCs or a T cell subset sorted from them (not recorded which). The receptor was derived from an adult woman who had mild COVID-19 (a few samples of this study predate the infection). Cell type and time point are not known. The rearrangement uses TRBV7-3 and TRBJ2-3; D is tentatively TRBD1 or TRBD2 (5 bases each). The CDR3 bases are TGTGCCAGCAGCTTAAGATCTTCGGGGACGGCAGATACGCAGTATTTT. Its translation: CASSLRSSGTADTQYF.